A selection of T cell receptor beta chains follows, all from one sample in a study of blood T cell repertoires in COVID-19. Repertoires were generated with immunoSEQ multiplex PCR, while TCRdb's copy carries only in-frame clones and drops some. This sample yields about 100,000 clones, of which over 80% are seen a single time; about an eighth belongs to the top ten. Material for sequencing was peripheral blood. These receptors were obtained from a man between 50 and 59 years old with active or convalescent COVID-19. Each CDR3 is given with its conserved first and last residue. The D gene is left open where the match is weak. Clone size, where shown, is once, few, many, or a class for clones that have expanded.

clone_size	v_call	d_call	j_call	cdr3_aa	cdr3_nt
-	TRBV9	TRBD1	TRBJ2-7	CASSAETGLNTYEQYF	TGTGCCAGCAGCGCCGAGACAGGGCTAAATACCTACGAGCAGTACTTC
-	TRBV7-8	TRBD2	TRBJ2-5	CASSFLAGVETQYF	TGTGCCAGCAGTTTTCTAGCGGGAGTGGAGACCCAGTACTTC
-	TRBV5-6	-	TRBJ1-2	CASSLQANYGYTF	TGTGCCAGCAGCTTGCAGGCTAACTATGGCTACACCTTC
-	TRBV4-1	-	TRBJ2-7	CASSQAVGQAYEQYF	TGCGCCAGCAGCCAAGCTGTTGGGCAGGCCTACGAGCAGTACTTC
-	TRBV28	TRBD1	TRBJ2-7	CASRGTGGFYEQYF	TGTGCCAGCAGAGGGACAGGGGGCTTCTACGAGCAGTACTTC
-	TRBV29-1	-	TRBJ2-4	CSVFLAGTPDNIQYF	TGCAGCGTCTTCTTGGCCGGGACTCCTGATAACATTCAGTACTTC
-	TRBV2	-	TRBJ2-7	CASSVDGRLSEQYF	TGTGCCAGCAGTGTGGACGGGAGATTGAGTGAGCAGTACTTC
-	TRBV3-1/TRBV3-2	TRBD1	TRBJ1-2	CASSPRDREGYGYTF	TGTGCCAGCAGCCCTCGGGACAGGGAGGGCTATGGCTACACCTTC
-	TRBV11-2	-	TRBJ1-4	CASSSREKLFF	TGTGCCAGCAGCTCTAGGGAAAAACTGTTTTTT
few	TRBV2	TRBD1	TRBJ2-5	CASSVDRGKEETQYF	TGTGCCAGCAGTGTGGACAGGGGGAAGGAAGAGACCCAGTACTTC
-	TRBV5-1	-	TRBJ1-1	CASSLAGGRTEAFF	TGCGCCAGCAGCTTGGCCGGGGGTCGCACTGAAGCTTTCTTT
few	TRBV19	-	TRBJ2-7	CASSRQVGAYEQYF	TGTGCCAGTAGTCGACAGGTGGGGGCCTACGAGCAGTACTTC
-	TRBV14	-	TRBJ2-1	CASSPMGAFSYNEQFF	TGTGCCAGCAGCCCCATGGGAGCATTCTCCTACAATGAGCAGTTCTTC
-	TRBV29-1	-	TRBJ1-2	CSVEEGGGGYTF	TGCAGCGTTGAAGAGGGGGGAGGTGGCTACACCTTC
few	TRBV6-1	-	TRBJ2-4	CASSEAGAPNIQYF	TGTGCCAGCAGTGAAGCAGGGGCCCCTAACATTCAGTACTTC
-	TRBV7-2	TRBD2	TRBJ2-3	CASAPGGGADTQYF	TGTGCCAGCGCCCCGGGGGGTGGGGCAGATACGCAGTATTTT